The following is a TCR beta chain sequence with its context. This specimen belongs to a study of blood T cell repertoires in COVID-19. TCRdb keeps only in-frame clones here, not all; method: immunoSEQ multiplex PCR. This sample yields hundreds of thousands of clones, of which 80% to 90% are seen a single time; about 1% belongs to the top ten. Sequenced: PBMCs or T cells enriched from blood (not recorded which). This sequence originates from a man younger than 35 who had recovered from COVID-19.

CDR3 sequence: CASGLGGQETQYF. The CDR3 DNA is TGTGCTAGTGGTTTGGGAGGGCAAGAGACCCAGTACTTC. The chain combines TRBV12-5 with TRBJ2-5; tentative D call: TRBD2 (5 bases). CDR1 is LGHNT, CDR2 FRNRAP, per germline. Between the trimmed V and J ends, which lost 1 base and 2 bases, there was a span of 5 bases. This CDR3 comprises 13 residues.